This T cell receptor beta chain was captured by sequencing in a study of human T cells and chemical hapten exposure. In the study overall: Throughout a study of about 24 weeks, patients underwent weekly scalp administration of diphenylcyclopropenone doses.

Time point here: patch test 1, 2 weeks after DPC sensitization. Sample treatment: therapeutic diphenylcyclopropenone sensitization with weekly scalp DPC. MiXCR, run by TCRdb on the RACE reads, gives a single entry per CDR3 protein. This sample yields roughly 82,000 distinct CDR3 sequences, of which approximately 10% are seen a single time; roughly 4% belongs to the top ten. This clonotype has ten or more counts. Trimming stripped 8 bases from V and 0 bases from J, with 16 bases between. This CDR3 contains 16 residues. Germline CDR1 and CDR2: SGHAT and FQNNGV. The receptor was isolated from an older woman with alopecia areata. Some clones in this sample may be carry-over from other donors' samples. This chain joins TRBV11-2 and TRBJ2-2; possibly TRBD1 or TRBD2 for D (6 bases each). This sample comprised whole blood, obtained in connection with sensitization to the hapten diphenylcyclopropenone (DPC). CDR3 DNA sequence: TGTGCCAGCTACCCCGCCGGGGGCGCGAACACCGGGGAGCTGTTTTTT. Translation gives CASYPAGGANTGELFF.